A selection of T cell receptor beta chains follows, all from one sample in a study of spatial heterogeneity in lung cancer. TCRdb reprocessed the 5' RACE reads via MiXCR and lists one record per CDR3 protein. The repertoire holds 45,000 to 55,000 distinct CDR3 sequences, approximately 5% seen once, with 11% in the top ten. The specimen was PBMCs, collected at surgery. The receptor source for this set is a male donor with early-stage non-small cell lung cancer. Both conserved end residues are part of each CDR3. A D gene is named only where the DNA matches it firmly. The listing skips clone size in some rows; elsewhere it reads once, few, many or a size class.

TRBJ2-1	.	TRBV20-1	many	CSARPGAGPNNEQFF	TGCAGTGCTAGGCCCGGGGCAGGTCCTAACAATGAGCAGTTCTTC
TRBJ1-1	.	TRBV9	many	CASSVVGAATEAFF	TGTGCCAGCAGCGTAGTGGGGGCGGCCACTGAAGCTTTCTTT
TRBJ2-2	.	TRBV27	few	CASSLASTGELFF	TGTGCCAGCAGTTTAGCTAGCACCGGGGAGCTGTTTTTT
TRBJ2-7	.	TRBV20-1	many	CSASGTYKSYEQYF	TGCAGTGCTTCCGGGACATACAAATCCTACGAGCAGTACTTC
TRBJ1-4	TRBD1	TRBV20-1	many	CSARDRTGEKLFF	TGCAGTGCTAGGGACAGGACGGGAGAAAAACTGTTTTTT
TRBJ2-3	TRBD1	TRBV28	many	CASNRPDRVGEHGTQYF	TGTGCCAGCAATAGACCCGACAGGGTGGGGGAGCATGGTACGCAGTATTTT
TRBJ1-3	TRBD1	TRBV6-2/TRBV6-3	.	CASSGDRASGNSIYF	TGTGCCAGCAGTGGGGACAGAGCCTCTGGAAACTCCATATATTTT
TRBJ2-5	.	TRBV20-1	few	CSASGVDQETQYF	TGCAGTGCTAGTGGGGTAGATCAAGAGACCCAGTACTTC
TRBJ2-7	.	TRBV30	many	CAWGVTLGEQYF	TGTGCCTGGGGCGTTACCCTCGGCGAGCAGTACTTC
TRBJ2-1	TRBD1	TRBV4-1	.	CASSQLDRGRSEQFF	TGCGCCAGCAGCCAGTTGGACAGGGGGAGGAGTGAGCAGTTCTTC
TRBJ2-1	TRBD2	TRBV5-1	many	CASSLGTSGHEQFF	TGCGCCAGCAGCTTGGGGACTAGCGGTCATGAGCAGTTCTTC
TRBJ2-1	.	TRBV27	.	CASGLASNEQFF	TGTGCCAGCGGTTTAGCGTCCAATGAGCAGTTCTTC
TRBJ2-5	.	TRBV2	many	CASSVPRGRSARETQYF	TGTGCCAGCAGTGTACCCCGGGGGCGGTCCGCCCGGGAGACCCAGTACTTC
TRBJ1-2	.	TRBV4-2	many	CASSQRHGYGYTF	TGTGCCAGCAGCCAACGGCATGGATATGGCTACACCTTC
TRBJ2-3	.	TRBV7-2	many	CASSSPSRSGRPTDTQYF	TGTGCCAGCAGCTCCCCCTCGAGGTCGGGCAGACCCACAGATACGCAGTATTTT
TRBJ2-3	.	TRBV5-1	many	CASSLGRFTDTQYF	TGCGCCAGCAGCTTGGGACGGTTCACAGATACGCAGTATTTT
TRBJ2-1	.	TRBV7-3	many	CASSSVVASTYNEQFF	TGTGCCAGCAGCTCCGTGGTAGCATCGACTTACAATGAGCAGTTCTTC
TRBJ2-6	TRBD1	TRBV20-1	many	CSARQGASGANVLTF	TGCAGTGCTAGACAGGGGGCATCTGGGGCCAACGTCCTGACTTTC
TRBJ1-1	.	TRBV7-9	many	CASSPPGAEAFF	TGTGCCAGCAGCCCTCCGGGGGCTGAAGCTTTCTTT
TRBJ2-3	.	TRBV27	few	CASSLGASTSTDTQYF	TGTGCCAGCAGTTTGGGGGCTAGCACTAGCACAGATACGCAGTATTTT
TRBJ1-1	.	TRBV20-1	many	CSAREGGVREAFF	TGCAGTGCTAGAGAGGGTGGCGTCAGGGAAGCTTTCTTT
TRBJ2-2	TRBD2	TRBV19	many	CASLAANTGELFF	TGTGCCAGTCTAGCGGCAAACACCGGGGAGCTGTTTTTT
TRBJ2-7	.	TRBV4-1	many	CASSQDPDSSYEQYF	TGCGCCAGCAGCCAAGATCCCGATAGCTCCTACGAGCAGTACTTC
TRBJ2-3	.	TRBV27	many	CASSPHPGARGADTQYF	TGTGCCAGCAGTCCCCATCCCGGGGCCCGAGGGGCAGATACGCAGTATTTT
TRBJ2-5	TRBD1	TRBV5-1	few	CASSLAPRQGWGQETQYF	TGCGCCAGCAGCTTGGCCCCACGACAGGGGTGGGGCCAAGAGACCCAGTACTTC
TRBJ2-3	.	TRBV7-3	few	CASSPSRAQVDTQYF	TGTGCCAGCAGCCCCTCGAGGGCGCAGGTAGATACGCAGTATTTT
TRBJ2-5	.	TRBV5-6	many	CASSHREETQYF	TGTGCCAGCAGTCACAGGGAAGAGACCCAGTACTTC
TRBJ2-5	TRBD1	TRBV4-2	few	CASSQSTGGYVQETQYF	TGTGCCAGCAGCCAATCAACAGGGGGTTACGTCCAAGAGACCCAGTACTTC
TRBJ2-1	TRBD2	TRBV10-3	many	CAISEGETSDEQFF	TGTGCCATCAGTGAGGGCGAGACTAGCGATGAGCAGTTCTTC
TRBJ2-5	.	TRBV11-2	many	CATSWGIGAETQYF	TGTGCCACCTCGTGGGGGATTGGGGCAGAGACCCAGTACTTC
TRBJ2-7	TRBD1	TRBV5-1	many	CASSLRQGIYEQYF	TGCGCCAGCAGCTTGCGACAGGGCATCTACGAGCAGTACTTC
TRBJ1-1	.	TRBV5-1	many	CASSLAGKGEAFF	TGCGCCAGCAGCTTGGCGGGGAAGGGCGAAGCTTTCTTT
TRBJ2-1	TRBD1	TRBV19	many	CASGDRRTYNEQFF	TGTGCCAGTGGGGACAGGCGTACCTACAATGAGCAGTTCTTC
TRBJ1-1	.	TRBV7-2	many	CASSLAGVGTEAFF	TGTGCCAGCAGCTTAGCGGGGGTAGGGACTGAAGCTTTCTTT
TRBJ2-1	.	TRBV25-1	many	CANLYNEQFF	TGTGCCAACCTTTACAATGAGCAGTTCTTC
TRBJ1-1	.	TRBV3-1	many	CASLLGGNTEAFF	TGTGCCTCTCTTCTGGGAGGGAACACTGAAGCTTTCTTT
TRBJ1-1	TRBD1	TRBV5-1	.	CACRDRGRGITEAFF	TGCGCCTGCAGGGACAGGGGGCGCGGGATTACTGAAGCTTTCTTT
TRBJ2-1	.	TRBV7-9	many	CASSAGRSSYNEQFF	TGTGCCAGCAGCGCGGGGCGCTCATCCTACAATGAGCAGTTCTTC
TRBJ1-2	TRBD1	TRBV20-1	many	CSASGPGGESGYTF	TGCAGTGCTAGCGGGCCAGGGGGCGAAAGTGGCTACACCTTC
TRBJ1-4	.	TRBV6-5	medium-sized	CASSGTVNEKLFF	TGTGCCAGCAGCGGGACGGTAAATGAAAAACTGTTTTTT
TRBJ2-5	TRBD2	TRBV4-3	many	CASSIQGVAGGGETQYF	TGCGCCAGCAGCATACAAGGAGTAGCGGGAGGGGGTGAGACCCAGTACTTC
TRBJ2-1	TRBD1	TRBV5-1	many	CASSSGTGGGYEQFF	TGCGCCAGCAGTTCCGGGACAGGGGGCGGGTATGAGCAGTTCTTC
TRBJ2-6	TRBD1	TRBV9	many	CASSVTPRRTGVGANVLTF	TGTGCCAGCAGCGTAACTCCCCGCAGGACAGGGGTTGGGGCCAACGTCCTGACTTTC
TRBJ2-1	.	TRBV6-5	many	CASSYSRYNEQFF	TGTGCCAGCAGTTACTCGAGATACAATGAGCAGTTCTTC
TRBJ2-7	.	TRBV21-1	few	CASSKEGAGGKIGQYF	TGTGCCAGCAGCAAAGAGGGGGCAGGGGGCAAGATTGGGCAGTACTTC
TRBJ1-5	.	TRBV6-1	many	CASRELPASNQPQHF	TGTGCCAGCAGGGAACTTCCGGCCAGCAATCAGCCCCAGCATTTT
TRBJ2-1	.	TRBV7-2	many	CASSLNDYNEQFF	TGTGCCAGCAGCTTAAACGACTACAATGAGCAGTTCTTC
TRBJ2-1	TRBD1	TRBV14	once	CASSPRDRDYNEQFF	TGTGCCAGCAGCCCCCGGGACAGGGACTACAATGAGCAGTTCTTC
TRBJ1-4	.	TRBV12-3/TRBV12-4	many	CASSLEVEKLFF	TGTGCCAGCAGTTTAGAGGTGGAAAAACTGTTTTTT
TRBJ2-7	.	TRBV6-5	many	CASSYSGHEQYF	TGTGCCAGCAGTTACTCAGGCCACGAGCAGTACTTC
TRBJ1-1	.	TRBV3-1	few	CATSRNTEAFF	TGTGCCACTTCCAGGAACACTGAAGCTTTCTTT
TRBJ2-1	.	TRBV4-1	many	CASSQPGQGRGYEQFF	TGCGCCAGCAGCCAACCAGGGCAGGGCAGGGGCTATGAGCAGTTCTTC
TRBJ2-2	.	TRBV12-3/TRBV12-4	many	CASSLARKGELFF	TGTGCCAGCAGTTTAGCGCGCAAGGGGGAGCTGTTTTTT
TRBJ2-2	.	TRBV27	many	CASSLLVNGELFF	TGTGCCAGCAGTTTACTAGTTAACGGGGAGCTGTTTTTT
TRBJ2-4	.	TRBV6-1	many	CASSEGGKENIQYF	TGTGCCAGCAGTGAAGGCGGGAAGGAAAACATTCAGTACTTC
TRBJ1-2	.	TRBV3-1	.	CASSPVQAHGYTF	TGTGCCAGCAGCCCGGTCCAGGCGCACGGCTACACCTTC
TRBJ2-7	.	TRBV28	many	CASSLIQDHEQYF	TGTGCCAGCAGTTTAATCCAGGACCACGAGCAGTACTTC
TRBJ2-1	.	TRBV3-1	many	CASSHQEWKGYNEQFF	TGTGCCAGCAGCCACCAAGAGTGGAAAGGGTACAATGAGCAGTTCTTC